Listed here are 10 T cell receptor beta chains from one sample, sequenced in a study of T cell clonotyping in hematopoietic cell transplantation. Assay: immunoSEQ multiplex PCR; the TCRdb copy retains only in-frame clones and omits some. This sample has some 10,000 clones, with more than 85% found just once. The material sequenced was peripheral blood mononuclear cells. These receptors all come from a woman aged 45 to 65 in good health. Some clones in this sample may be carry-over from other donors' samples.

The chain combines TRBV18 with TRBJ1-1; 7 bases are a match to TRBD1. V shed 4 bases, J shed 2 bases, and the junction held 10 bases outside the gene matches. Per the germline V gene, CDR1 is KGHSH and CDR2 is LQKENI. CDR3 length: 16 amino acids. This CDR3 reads CASSLDLGQINTEAFF. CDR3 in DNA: TGTGCCAGCTCACTAGATTTGGGACAGATAAACACTGAAGCTTTCTTT.

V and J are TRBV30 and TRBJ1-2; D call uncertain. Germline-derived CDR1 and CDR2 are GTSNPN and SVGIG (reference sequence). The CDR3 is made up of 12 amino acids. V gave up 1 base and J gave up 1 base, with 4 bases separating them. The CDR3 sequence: CAWSANNYGYTF. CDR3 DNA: TGTGCCTGGAGTGCCAATAACTATGGCTACACCTTC.

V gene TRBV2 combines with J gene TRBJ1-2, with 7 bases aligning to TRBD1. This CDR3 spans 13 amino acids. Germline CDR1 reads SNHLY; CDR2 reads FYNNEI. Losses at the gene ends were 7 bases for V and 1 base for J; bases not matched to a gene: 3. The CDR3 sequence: CASTRDSNYGYTF. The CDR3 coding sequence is TGTGCCAGCACCCGGGACAGTAACTATGGCTACACCTTC.

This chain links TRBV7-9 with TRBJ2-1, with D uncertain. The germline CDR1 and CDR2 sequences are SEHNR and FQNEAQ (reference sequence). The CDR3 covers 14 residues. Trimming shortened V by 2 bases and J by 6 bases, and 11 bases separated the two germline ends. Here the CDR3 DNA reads TGTGCCAGCAGCTTACTCGATTCTGGCAATGAGCAGTTCTTC. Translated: CASSLLDSGNEQFF.

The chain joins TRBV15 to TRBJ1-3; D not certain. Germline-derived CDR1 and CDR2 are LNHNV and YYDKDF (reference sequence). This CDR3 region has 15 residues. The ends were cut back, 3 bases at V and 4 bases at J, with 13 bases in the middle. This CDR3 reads CATSRESAGGNTIYF. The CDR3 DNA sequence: TGTGCCACCAGCAGGGAATCAGCGGGGGGAAACACCATATATTTT.

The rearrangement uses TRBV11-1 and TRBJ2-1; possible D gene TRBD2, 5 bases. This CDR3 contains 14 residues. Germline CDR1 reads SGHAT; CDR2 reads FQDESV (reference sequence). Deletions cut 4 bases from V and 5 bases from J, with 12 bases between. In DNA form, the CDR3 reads TGTGCCAGCAGCTCGGAGGCGGGTCACAATGAGCAGTTCTTC. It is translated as CASSSEAGHNEQFF.

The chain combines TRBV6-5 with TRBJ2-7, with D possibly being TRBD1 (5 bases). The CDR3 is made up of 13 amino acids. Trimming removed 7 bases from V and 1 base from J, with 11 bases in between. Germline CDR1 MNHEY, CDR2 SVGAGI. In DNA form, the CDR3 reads TGTGCCAGCAAACAAAGGGGTTCCTACGAGCAGTACTTC. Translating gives CASKQRGSYEQYF.

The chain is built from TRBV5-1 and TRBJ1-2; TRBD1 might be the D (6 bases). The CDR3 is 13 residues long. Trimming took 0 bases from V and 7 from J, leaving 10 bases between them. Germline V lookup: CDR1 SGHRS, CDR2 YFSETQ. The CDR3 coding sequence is TGCGCCAGCAGCTTGGACCGACAGGCTGGCTACACCTTC. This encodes CASSLDRQAGYTF.

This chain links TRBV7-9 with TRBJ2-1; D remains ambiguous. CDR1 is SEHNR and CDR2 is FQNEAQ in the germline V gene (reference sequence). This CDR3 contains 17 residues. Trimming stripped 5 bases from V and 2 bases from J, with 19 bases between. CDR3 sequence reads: CASSQTEISLTYNEQFF. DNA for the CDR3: TGTGCCAGCAGCCAAACGGAAATAAGCCTAACCTACAATGAGCAGTTCTTC.

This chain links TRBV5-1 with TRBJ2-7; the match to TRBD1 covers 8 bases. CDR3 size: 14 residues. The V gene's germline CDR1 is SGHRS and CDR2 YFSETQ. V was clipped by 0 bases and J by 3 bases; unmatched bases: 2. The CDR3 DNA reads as TGCGCCAGCAGCTTGGCAGGGGGCTACTACGAGCAGTACTTC. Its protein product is CASSLAGGYYEQYF.